This T cell receptor (beta chain) appears in the sequencing data of a study of PD-1 blockade in classical Hodgkin lymphoma. Remarks on this clone: Its target is unknown.

Germline CDR1 reads MNHNS; CDR2 reads SASEGT. The CDR3 runs to 15 residues. Trimming took 6 bases from V and 0 from J; bases not matched to a gene: 7. Every single patient, without exception, relapsed after autologous stem cell transplantation, and brentuximab vedotin exposure varied. Study results and limitations: By cycle point C4D1, TCR diversity had risen significantly in CD4+ cells (but not CD8+ cells). Compared with healthy donors, newly diagnosed patients reportedly showed lower baseline TCR diversity.

Sequenced by immunoSEQ multiplex PCR; TCRdb stores in-frame clones only, minus some. The top ten clones hold approximately 3.4% of a sample with 20,000 to 30,000 clones, more than 65% of them seen once. Sequences were derived from peripheral blood mononuclear cells (PBMCs), sampled at baseline. The clonotype comes from a human donor with classical Hodgkin lymphoma. V and J are TRBV6-1 and TRBJ2-7; 8 nucleotides align to TRBD1. CDR3 coding DNA: TGTGCCAGCAGGGTGGGGACAGGAACCTCCTACGAGCAGTACTTC. Residues: CASRVGTGTSYEQYF.